This T cell receptor (beta chain) was identified during a study of beta chain features in type 1 diabetes. This clone was picked up a small number of times. No antigen is known for it. A single base separates this from a much larger clone, so it may be a read error. The study, taken as a whole, reports: Within each of all four CD4+ subsets, Type 1 diabetes patients had TCRB CDR3s that were moderately but significantly shorter.

Since all of the isolated RNA was reverse transcribed, expressed TCRB transcripts were what got sequenced. Data came from immunoSEQ multiplex PCR; TCRdb stores just in-frame clones and leaves some out. The table shows 140,000 to 150,000 clones, with around an eighth occurring only once. The sample taken for sequencing was central memory CD4+ T cells from blood. The TCR originated in a man aged 18 to 30 with type 1 diabetes.

The CDR3 region has the DNA TGCCGCGTTCAAGGGGGGGGGCCAGATACGCAGTATTTT. This codes for CRVQGGGPDTQYF. The chain uses TRBV29-1 and TRBJ2-3, with D perhaps matching TRBD2 (7 bases). This CDR3 comprises 13 residues. In germline, CDR1 is SQVTM, CDR2 ANQGSEA.